This T cell receptor (beta chain) was recorded in a study of T cell responses to AZD1222 COVID-19 vaccine (dated by TCRdb to about 2021). Broadly, across the study: AZD1222 recipients whose second dose came at about 4 weeks and those whose second dose came at about 12 weeks were combined into one group, since spike-specific TCR depth and breadth did not differ between the two schedules. TCR sequencing was performed for 230 to 250 trial participants, of whom around 210 were given two doses of AZD1222 and about 25 were given two doses of MenACWY control vaccine. Enrollment into the trials was organized by age into subgroups of 18-55, 56-69 and 70-plus years, and those subgroups contained roughly 150, 30 and 60 TCR-sequenced participants, respectively. The paper's findings and limits, for the study overall: Because no day 14 peak-response samples were available, the repertoires could be characterized only after the peak T cell response. Only six AZD1222 recipients were SARS-CoV-2 seropositive at baseline, limiting conclusions about previously exposed vaccinees. After two AZD1222 doses, both the breadth and the depth of spike-specific TCRs were significantly higher than at day 0 and than in MenACWY recipients. Reportedly, almost half of the unique spike-specific TCRs recognized epitopes lying outside the regions that are mutated in the B.1.351 and B.1.1.7 variants. The 56-69-year group was small, and its depth increase did not reach significance, likely because of low power. Participants were mostly white British, with more females than males. The authors suggested clonal diversity may have been underestimated. The vaccine-associated CD4 TCRs covered the entire spike protein, and the dominant responses fell in regions 160-218 and 743-854.

The germline V gene (reference sequence) specifies LGHDT as CDR1 and YNNKEL as CDR2. The CDR3 covers 16 residues, taking in both the cysteine and the phenylalanine. Kept here is only the CDR3 DNA, which spans 48 bases and is read in frame from base 1. V was cut back by 1 base and J by 3 bases, leaving a gap of 15 bases between them. This sample's time point label indicates: baseline before first vaccination. Vaccinee samples were obtained from the UK trials COV001 and COV002, which included a single-blind randomized controlled phase 2/3 trial of AZD1222 (ChAdOx1 nCoV-19) in healthy adults. For TCRbeta chain sequencing, PBMC samples were collected from trial participants at day 0 and at day 28 after the second dose. The CDR3 regions of human TCRbeta chains were subjected to immunosequencing. In the original analysis: TCRs in the repertoires were compared against a reference library of SARS-CoV-2-specific TCRs that had been generated with the MIRA antigen-specificity platform. Breadth was defined as the fraction of unique TCRs that were SARS-CoV-2-associated. Depth was defined as the fraction of total T cells that were SARS-CoV-2-associated. Each spike-specific TCR was assigned to its reactive spike region and to a CD4 or CD8 class using the MIRA data. Log10-transformed breadth and depth values were compared by one-way ANOVA with Sidak's multiple comparisons tests. TCRdb provides this immuneACCESS table in a form limited to in-frame rearrangements. Some clones are lacking; in checked studies, under half of them reflect an unresolved V gene, and why the rest are absent is not known. That table furnishes V, J and clone size, whereas the DNA furnished D and trimming. This sample lists 150,000 to 200,000 clones; 85% to 95% were detected once. Over 1% of the sample belongs to the ten largest clones.

Of note for this clone: No antigen is known for it. There are no base qualities to consult, and no much larger clone falls within one base.

The chain is made from TRBV3-1 (or the pseudogene TRBV3-2) and TRBJ1-2; TRBD1 might be the D gene, on 6 matching bases. The sample in question was peripheral blood, obtained on day 0 of AZD1222 vaccination. The clonotype was recovered from an adult in good health. In nucleotides, the sequence is TGTGCCAGCAGCCAAGGGCAGACAGGAGTGGACTATGGCTACACCTTC. Its protein reads: CASSQGQTGVDYGYTF.